These T cell receptor beta chains were read from a single sample in a study of blood T cell repertoires in COVID-19. Sequencing used immunoSEQ multiplex PCR; TCRdb keeps in-frame clones, though not all of them. The sample gives some 70,000 clones, 88% of which show up once; 10% is in the top ten. The sequenced material came from PBMCs or T cells enriched from blood (not recorded which). These receptor sequences come from a woman in her 40s who had recovered from COVID-19. The conserved cysteine and the conserved F or W are not part of the CDR3 here.

v_call: TRBV29-1
cdr3_aa: SVRGLAGGEQY

v_call: TRBV5-4
cdr3_aa: ASSSVGRGGPDTQY

v_call: TRBV28
cdr3_aa: ASSLGTVTFSGNTIY

v_call: TRBV11-3
cdr3_aa: ASSTRTSGGAADTQY

v_call: TRBV5-4
cdr3_aa: ASRDIFRDGGNTETF

v_call: TRBV5-1
cdr3_aa: ASSSTPGQGRPQH

v_call: TRBV5-5
cdr3_aa: ASSLVATGGRRGYT

v_call: TRBV18
cdr3_aa: ASSVSRTGTNEKLF

v_call: TRBV5-1
cdr3_aa: ASSLDRGRSYEQY

v_call: TRBV7-2
cdr3_aa: ASTRGGTAGAYEQY

v_call: TRBV19
cdr3_aa: ASSPGGIEKLF

v_call: TRBV11-2
cdr3_aa: ASSTVGRGGLDTQY

v_call: TRBV6-1
cdr3_aa: ASSVAGGGTDTQY

v_call: TRBV27
cdr3_aa: ASSFGTGGHEQF

v_call: TRBV5-4
cdr3_aa: ASSLAVGTGSGEAF

v_call: TRBV11-3
cdr3_aa: ASRFRGIGNTIY